Below, 4 T cell receptor beta chains from the same sample are listed, as sequenced in a study of blood T cells in healthy people across ages. A sample-barcoded 5' primer and a J-beta primer mix were used in a second PCR of roughly 6 to 11 cycles. Via MiXCR, TCRdb re-called the 5' RACE reads, giving one row per CDR3 protein. The sample has 500,000 to 700,000 distinct CDR3 sequences; 25% to 30% are singletons. The sequencing sample was made of blood. These receptors all stem from an elderly woman in good health.

Concerning this clonotype: One junction end disagrees with the germline gene, perhaps due to a read error. The rearrangement uses TRBV10-3 and TRBJ2-3; perhaps TRBD2 as D (6 bases). Germline values: CDR1 ENHRY, CDR2 SYGVKD. The CDR3 runs 14 residues. The CDR3 region is CAISTWRAVDTQYF. CDR3 in DNA: TGCGCCATCAGTACGTGGAGGGCTGTAGATACGCAGTATTTT.

About this clonotype: This may come from a read error, since a much larger clone is one base off. The CDR3 sequence: CASSQGQGTSGANVRTF. The CDR3 DNA sequence: TGCGCCAGCAGCCAGGGACAGGGGACTTCTGGGGCCAACGTCCGGACTTTC. This sequence joins TRBV5-1 and TRBJ2-6; 10 nucleotides match TRBD1. Germline assignment: CDR1 SGHRS and CDR2 YFSETQ. The CDR3 runs 17 residues.

The sample holds many counts of this clonotype. V is TRBV18 and J is TRBJ2-7; a weak D match, TRBD2 (6 bases). Germline CDR1 reads KGHSH; CDR2 reads LQKENI. This CDR3 is built from 14 residues. The V end was cut by 1 base, the J end by 7 bases, with 14 bases between. The CDR3 spells CASSPRAIRGEQYF. CDR3 in DNA: TGTGCCAGCTCACCACGGGCTATACGGGGGGAGCAGTACTTC.

This clonotype was detected many times. The chain combines TRBV5-1 with TRBJ1-6, with D tentatively TRBD1 (5 bases). V lost 0 bases, J lost 8 bases, and 12 bases lay in between. Germline CDR1 and CDR2: SGHRS and YFSETQ. The CDR3 is 15 residues long. Here the CDR3 reads CASSLEATEHSPLHF. The CDR3 bases are TGCGCCAGCAGCTTGGAGGCGACAGAGCATTCACCCCTCCACTTT.